Listed here is a single TCR beta chain. The antigen this receptor binds is unknown. No clone much larger than this one lies a single base away; base qualities are absent. TCRbeta CDR3 regions were amplified from genomic DNA by means of the immunoSEQ Assay, a bias-controlled multiplex PCR. Concerning the study's data processing: The number of nucleated cells in each sample was estimated from the amplification of reference gene primers within the assay. Sequence reads were collapsed and filtered to measure the absolute abundance of every unique TCRbeta CDR3 rearrangement. For each sample, productive Simpson clonality was calculated by taking the square root of Simpson's diversity index across productive rearrangements. TCRdb limited this immuneACCESS table to in-frame rearrangements with V and J called. A share of clones is missing; checked studies link under half to unresolved V genes, and the rest is unexplained. V and J calls and clone size come straight from that table; D and trimming were deduced from the DNA. The table for this sample lists around 300,000 clones; roughly 91% of them were counted only once. The biggest ten clones account for under 2.5% of the sample.

In the prospective study, participants were 18 to 89 years old, resided in 20 to 30 geographic areas of the United States, and were enrolled through a virtual design. In the prospective study, cohorts were assigned on the basis of participant-reported clinical history obtained from a screening survey and a study questionnaire. Recovered participants in ImmuneRACE Cohort 3 were defined as having two consecutive negative NP/OP PCR tests, clearance from a healthcare professional, or resolution of symptoms. In the prospective study, whole blood, serum and a nasopharyngeal or oropharyngeal swab were collected from each participant by mobile phlebotomists. Prospective study participants could optionally give additional blood draws and questionnaires over an approximately 2-month period. Before DNA extraction, prospective study blood samples were shipped either frozen or at room temperature. The CDR3 sequence holds 17 residues, the cysteine and phenylalanine included. Only the CDR3 region is kept as DNA, spanning 51 bases read in frame from base 1. Unmatched junction bases come to 12, with V trimmed by 0 bases and J by 6 bases. CDR1 and CDR2 are read off the germline V gene as SGHRS and YFSETQ.

The data belong to a study of blood T cell repertoires in COVID-19 (dated by TCRdb to between 2020 and 2021). Context from the whole study: Collaborator samples came from the United States, Italy and Spain and covered acute and convalescent phases of COVID-19. The material from the prospective study consisted of cDNA or gDNA derived from T cells, B-cell-depleted T cells, or PBMCs. The dataset comprised deeply sampled blood TCRbeta repertoires from subjects exposed to, actively infected with, or recovered from COVID-19. The repertoires were released in a freely available public database meant as a resource for research on the immune response to SARS-CoV-2. The samples were drawn from the first 160 participants of the ongoing ImmuneRACE study and from 1,200 or so subjects provided by 6 global collaborators. The sample metadata nearly always contained a de-identified subject ID, COVID-19 status, age in years and sex. Where available, HLA class I and class II types were obtained from metadata supplied by the sample provider rather than from assay-based typing.

General findings and caveats noted by the study authors: The amount of clinical and demographic metadata varied by source and participant and was provided uncurated.

The sequence joins TRBV5-1 to TRBJ2-3; TRBD1 lines up with 8 middle nucleotides. The TCR originated in a woman in her fifties or sixties who had recovered from COVID-19. Sequencing input: PBMCs or T cells enriched from blood (not recorded which). At the DNA level, the sequence is TGCGCCAGCAGCTTGGCGGGCGGGACAGGATTTTCGGATACGCAGTATTTT. This gives the protein CASSLAGGTGFSDTQYF.